This T cell receptor beta chain was observed in a study of blood T cell repertoires in COVID-19. Looking at the study overall: Sample material is recorded as cDNA or gDNA derived from T cells, B-cell-depleted T cells, or PBMCs.

Ages ranged from about 18 to 100 years, with residence in fewer than 25 US areas. In the authors' workflow: Estimation of nucleated cell counts was performed using reference gene primer amplification. The protocol was immunoSEQ multiplex PCR, while the TCRdb copy is restricted to in-frame clones and leaves out a portion. V and J calls and clone size come straight from that table; D and trimming were deduced from the DNA. Here the sample spans about 300,000 clones, roughly 90% being singletons. V lost 4 bases and J lost 0, with 12 bases in between. Per the germline V gene, CDR1 is MNHEY and CDR2 is SMNVEV (reference sequence). There are 16 residues in the CDR3.

Sequences were obtained from PBMCs or T cells enriched from blood (not recorded which). The chain has TRBV27 and TRBJ1-4; TRBD1 is a possible D gene (5 bases). The TCR was taken from a man in his 60s who had recovered from COVID-19. CDR3 bases: TGTGCCAGCAGTTCATTGACAGACGCAACTAATGAAAAACTGTTTTTT. Translating gives CASSSLTDATNEKLFF.